The text below deals with one TCR beta chain. Its antigen is not identified. This sample was taken from a study of T-cell reconstitution after alpha-beta-depleted transplantation in children. Study results and caveats: From newly produced T cells came most of the T-cell counts and diversity one year after transplant. The study traced high day-60 TCRbeta diversity in some patients to surviving recipient T cells and thymic progenitors.

Molecular barcoding with unique molecular identifiers was used for the TCRbeta library. From the PCR reads, TCRdb called clonotypes with MiXCR, one entry per CDR3 protein. The repertoire holds almost 600,000 distinct CDR3 sequences, with 25% to 30% as singletons. The sequences come from PBMCs, collected before TCRalphabeta/CD19-depleted stem cell transplant. This receptor was identified in a boy in the first two years of life with Wiskott-Aldrich syndrome, due to receive a stem cell transplant.

DNA of the CDR3: TGCGCCAGCAGCCTAACAGGGGGCATATCCTACGAGCAGTACTTC. Its protein is CASSLTGGISYEQYF. The V and J genes are TRBV5-1 and TRBJ2-7; 9 nucleotides line up with TRBD1. In germline, CDR1 is SGHRS, CDR2 YFSETQ. This CDR3 comprises 15 residues. Trimming took 4 bases from V and 1 from J; bases not matched to a gene: 6.